These T cell receptor beta chains were read from a single sample in a study of CXCR3-negative and CXCR3-positive naive CD8 T cells. TCRdb reprocessed the 5' RACE reads and reports one entry per CDR3 protein, with no DNA. Reported are about 6,900 distinct CDR3 sequences; the ten largest clones contain 1.4% to 1.5%. The sample comprised naive CXCR3+ CD8+ T cells from blood. These receptor sequences come from a human donor in good health. Some clones in this sample may be carry-over from other donors' samples. CDR3s include the opening cysteine and the closing phenylalanine or tryptophan. A row's size may be missing; if present it is once, few, many or a size class.

CDR3	size	V	J
CASSLVASGYSYNEQFF	medium-sized	TRBV11-2	TRBJ2-1
CASSFLAWNEQFF	medium-sized	TRBV7-2	TRBJ2-1
CASSFEGSYEQYF	medium-sized	TRBV28	TRBJ2-7
CASSQDFTGELFF	NA	TRBV4-3	TRBJ2-2
CASSTQETQYF	NA	TRBV5-4	TRBJ2-5
CASSLRIAVADTQYF	medium-sized	TRBV27	TRBJ2-3
CASSLRPGSDYNEQFF	medium-sized	TRBV7-6	TRBJ2-1
CASSQEREWGGEQYF	medium-sized	TRBV4-1	TRBJ2-7
CASSLFLSTDTQYF	NA	TRBV7-9	TRBJ2-3
CASSPGPFSGANVLTF	medium-sized	TRBV6-2/TRBV6-3	TRBJ2-6
CASSGGPVLGGYTF	medium-sized	TRBV27	TRBJ1-2
CAISEGVSTEAFF	NA	TRBV10-3	TRBJ1-1
CASRASATYEQYF	medium-sized	TRBV4-1	TRBJ2-7
CASSPPGEKLFF	NA	TRBV18	TRBJ1-4
CSARVPQTENTEAFF	NA	TRBV20-1	TRBJ1-1
CASSRLAGAFTGELFF	medium-sized	TRBV11-3	TRBJ2-2
CSVEGGTSGRRNNEQFF	medium-sized	TRBV29-1	TRBJ2-1
CASSRLTEIPYEQYF	medium-sized	TRBV7-9	TRBJ2-7
CSVETAAGPKNIQYF	medium-sized	TRBV29-1	TRBJ2-4
CASSWRGLNTEAFF	medium-sized	TRBV11-3	TRBJ1-1
CSVETGIEEQETQYF	medium-sized	TRBV29-1	TRBJ2-5
CASSLSTGNNQPQHF	medium-sized	TRBV27	TRBJ1-5
CASSQEGSGRFQETQYF	medium-sized	TRBV14	TRBJ2-5
CASSLGPTISYNEQFF	NA	TRBV7-7	TRBJ2-1
CASRKSSYEQYF	medium-sized	TRBV6-5	TRBJ2-7
CASHEVGLAGFNEQFF	medium-sized	TRBV6-2/TRBV6-3	TRBJ2-1
CSADNGLAGYEQFF	medium-sized	TRBV20-1	TRBJ2-1
CSVELRPEGTEAFF	NA	TRBV29-1	TRBJ1-1
CASSFLYPNTEAFF	NA	TRBV7-2	TRBJ1-1
CASSVGRSPQETQYF	NA	TRBV9	TRBJ2-5
CSAVIMAENYEQYF	medium-sized	TRBV20-1	TRBJ2-7